This T cell receptor beta chain appears in the sequencing data of a study of post-analysis software for immune sequencing data. Points from the study as a whole: Patients with multiple sclerosis recorded significantly lower normalized Chao1 diversity than controls, the study found.

Regarding this clonotype: The antigen is undetermined.

Researchers reported that TCR beta cDNA libraries carried unique molecular identifiers. TCRdb itself ran the PCR reads through MiXCR, one entry per CDR3 protein. Of around 500,000 distinct CDR3 sequences listed, 34% were seen once; the top ten hold 4.5% to 7.5%. The sequence was obtained from a girl aged 2-17 years with multiple sclerosis. Sequencing used blood.

CDR3 nucleotide sequence: TGCGCCAGCAGCTTCGCCCCTTTAAGACAGGGCAATGGCTACACCTTC. Translation: CASSFAPLRQGNGYTF. The gene calls are TRBV5-1 and TRBJ1-2; TRBD1 matches at 7 bases. The CDR3 is made up of 16 amino acids. Per the germline V gene, CDR1 is SGHRS and CDR2 is YFSETQ. The V segment lost 2 bases and the J segment 6 bases; nucleotides outside the gene matches: 13.